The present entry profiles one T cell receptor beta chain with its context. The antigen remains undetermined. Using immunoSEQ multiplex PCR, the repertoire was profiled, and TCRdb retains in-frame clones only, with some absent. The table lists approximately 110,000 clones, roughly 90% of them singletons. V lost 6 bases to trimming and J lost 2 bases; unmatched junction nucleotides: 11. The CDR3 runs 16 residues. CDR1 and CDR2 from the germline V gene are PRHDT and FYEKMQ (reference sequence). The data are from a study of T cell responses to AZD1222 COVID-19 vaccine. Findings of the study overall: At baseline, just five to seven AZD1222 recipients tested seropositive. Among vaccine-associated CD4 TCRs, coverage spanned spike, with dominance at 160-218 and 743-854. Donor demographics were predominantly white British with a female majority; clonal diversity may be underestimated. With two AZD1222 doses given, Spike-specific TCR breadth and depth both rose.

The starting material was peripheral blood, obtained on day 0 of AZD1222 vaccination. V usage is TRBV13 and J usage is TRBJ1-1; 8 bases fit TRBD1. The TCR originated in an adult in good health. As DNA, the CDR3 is TGTGCCAGCAGTTTGGGGGCAGGGGGCGGAAACACTGAAGCTTTCTTT. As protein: CASSLGAGGGNTEAFF.